The 17 T cell receptor beta chains below come from one sample, sequenced in a study of cytomegalovirus exposure and HLA in healthy donors. The PCR contained 60 Vbeta and 13 Jbeta primers. The method was immunoSEQ multiplex PCR; TCRdb's version includes in-frame clones alone and lacks a portion of them. The profile covers about 100,000 clones, with roughly 74% appearing a single time and about 16% taken by the ten largest. Material for sequencing was PBMCs. All receptors derive from a woman under 30 in good health and CMV-seropositive.

To note about this clone: Other DNA sequences in this specimen translate into the identical CDR3. The CDR3 protein is CATSRDRGPYEQYF. CDR3 coding DNA: TGTGCCACCAGCAGAGACAGGGGCCCCTACGAGCAGTACTTC. V and J are TRBV15 and TRBJ2-7; the D gene is possibly TRBD1 (6 bases). This CDR3 contains 14 residues. The germline V gene encodes CDR1 LNHNV and CDR2 YYDKDF (reference sequence). Trimming pared 0 bases from V and 2 bases from J, leaving 8 bases between. The full variable domain, completed using reference TRBV15 and TRBJ2-7, is DAMVIQNPRYQVTQFGKPVTLSCSQTLNHNVMYWYQQKSSQAPKLLFHYYDKDFNNEADTPDNFQSRRPNTSFCFLDIRSPGLGDTAMYLCATSRDRGPYEQYFGPGTRLTVT.

V and J are TRBV9 and TRBJ1-2; TRBD1 matches 8 bases. The CDR3 is made up of 13 amino acids. Unmatched junction bases numbered 9, after V lost 6 bases and J lost 8 bases. In germline, CDR1 is SGDLS, CDR2 YYNGEE. Written as DNA, the CDR3 is TGTGCCAGCAATCCGCAGGGGGCGGAGGGCTACACCTTC. Protein: CASNPQGAEGYTF.

The V and J genes are TRBV7-9 and TRBJ1-4; 7 nucleotides agree with TRBD1. Per the germline V gene, CDR1 is SEHNR and CDR2 is FQNEAQ (reference sequence). V shed 6 bases and J 8 bases; nucleotides not matched to a gene: 15. This CDR3 has 16 residues. CDR3 amino acids: CASSPETGAEFEKLFF. CDR3 DNA sequence: TGTGCCAGCAGTCCCGAAACAGGGGCGGAGTTCGAAAAACTGTTTTTT.

The chain joins TRBV27 to TRBJ1-6; TRBD1 matches at 9 bases. Germline V lookup: CDR1 MNHEY, CDR2 SMNVEV (reference sequence). Trimming took 7 bases from V and 7 from J; bases not matched to a gene: 8. CDR3 size: 15 residues. In DNA, the CDR3 is TGTGCCAGCACCCGGACAGGGGCCGACAATTCACCCCTCCACTTT. This encodes CASTRTGADNSPLHF.

The chain has TRBV7-6 and TRBJ2-3; D is uncertain. This CDR3 has 13 residues. Between the trimmed V and J ends, which lost 1 base and 2 bases, there was a span of 4 bases. Germline lookup yields CDR1 SGHVS and CDR2 FNYEAQ. The CDR3 protein is CASSLGATDTQYF. The CDR3 DNA is TGTGCCAGCAGCTTAGGGGCCACAGATACGCAGTATTTT. The entire variable domain, with the rest obtained from reference TRBV7-6 and TRBJ2-3, is as follows: GAGVSQSPRYKVTKRGQDVALRCDPISGHVSLYWYRQALGQGPEFLTYFNYEAQQDKSGLPNDRFSAERPEGSISTLTIQRTEQRDSAMYRCASSLGATDTQYFGPGTRLTVL.

This CDR3 reads CSAGQIEAFF. In DNA, the CDR3 is TGCAGTGCCGGACAGATTGAAGCTTTCTTT. The rearrangement joins TRBV20-1 to TRBJ1-1; D is perhaps TRBD1 (6 bases). The CDR3 has 10 amino acids. V lost 6 bases and J lost 7, with 9 bases in between. CDR1 DFQATT and CDR2 SNEGSKA come from the germline V gene (reference sequence).

The chain couples TRBV4-2 to TRBJ2-1, with TRBD2 matching 7 bases. Losses at the gene ends were 2 bases for V and 5 bases for J; bases not matched to a gene: 6. The CDR3 contains 15 residues. From germline, CDR1 is LGHNA and CDR2 YNFKEQ. The CDR3 loop reads CASSQWRESHNEQFF. Written as DNA, the CDR3 is TGTGCCAGCAGCCAATGGCGGGAGTCCCACAATGAGCAGTTCTTC.

The chain links TRBV7-3 to TRBJ1-1; D is possibly TRBD1 (5 bases). Trimming pared 5 bases from V and 4 bases from J, leaving 20 bases between. Germline values: CDR1 SGHTA, CDR2 FQGTGA. This CDR3 region has 16 residues. This CDR3 is CASSPLGGARRTEAFF. DNA for the CDR3: TGTGCCAGCAGCCCCCTCGGAGGGGCTAGGCGCACTGAAGCTTTCTTT.

The chain carries TRBV7-6 and TRBJ1-6, with D unresolved. The germline gives CDR1 SGHVS, CDR2 FNYEAQ. The V end was cut by 0 bases, the J end by 0 bases, with 18 bases between. CDR3 length: 20 residues. The CDR3 DNA follows: TGTGCCAGCAGCTTAGCGCCCCACGCTCGTGGTAGCTCCTATAATTCACCCCTCCACTTT. Encoded protein: CASSLAPHARGSSYNSPLHF. The whole variable domain, filled in from reference TRBV7-6 and TRBJ1-6, reads GAGVSQSPRYKVTKRGQDVALRCDPISGHVSLYWYRQALGQGPEFLTYFNYEAQQDKSGLPNDRFSAERPEGSISTLTIQRTEQRDSAMYRCASSLAPHARGSSYNSPLHFGNGTRLTVT.

By sample share, this clone is medium-sized (0.01 to 0.1%). CDR3 DNA sequence: TGTGCCAGCAGTGAATGGGCGGGGGGCAGCTACAATGAGCAGTTCTTC. Translated, it gives CASSEWAGGSYNEQFF. V and J are TRBV6-1 and TRBJ2-1; 8 bases are a match to TRBD2. The CDR3 runs to 16 residues. CDR1 is MNHNS and CDR2 is SASEGT in the germline V gene. The V and J ends lost 2 bases and 3 bases, in that order; junction bases with no gene match: 6.

This rearrangement joins TRBV9 to TRBJ1-3; D is unresolved. The V end was cut by 4 bases, the J end by 2 bases, with 10 bases between. Looked up from germline, CDR1 is SGDLS and CDR2 is YYNGEE. There are 14 residues in the CDR3. The chain's CDR3 is CASSLDFPGNTIYF. DNA of the CDR3: TGTGCCAGCAGCTTGGACTTCCCTGGAAACACCATATATTTT. The full variable domain, with the rest looked up from reference TRBV9 and TRBJ1-3, is DSGVTQTPKHLITATGQRVTLRCSPRSGDLSVYWYQQSLDQGLQFLIQYYNGEERAKGNILERFSAQQFPDLHSELNLSSLELGDSALYFCASSLDFPGNTIYFGEGSWLTVV.

The chain links TRBV7-6 to TRBJ2-1, with 8 nucleotides matching TRBD2. After removal of 5 bases from V and 3 bases from J, the junction contained 12 bases not matched to a gene. The CDR3 runs to 17 residues. Germline V gives CDR1 SGHVS, CDR2 FNYEAQ. Here the CDR3 reads CASSALPETSDYNEQFF. The CDR3 region has the DNA TGTGCCAGCAGCGCACTACCGGAGACTAGCGACTACAATGAGCAGTTCTTC.

The chain combines TRBV4-3 with TRBJ2-6; D call uncertain. The CDR3 runs 17 residues. Trimming left V 4 bases short and J 0 bases short, with 13 bases between. Germline values: CDR1 LGHNA, CDR2 YSLEER. The chain's CDR3 is CASSPSLISSGANVLTF. In nucleotides, the CDR3 is TGCGCCAGCAGCCCGAGCTTAATAAGCTCTGGGGCCAACGTCCTGACTTTC.

The V call is TRBV6-1, the J call TRBJ1-5, with a possible D match to TRBD1 (6 bases). The length of the CDR3 is 14 residues. V lost 1 base to trimming and J lost 4 bases, with 8 bases between them. Germline V CDR1 and CDR2: MNHNS, SASEGT. Here the CDR3 DNA reads TGTGCCAGCAGTGAAGGTCAGGGGAATCAGCCCCAGCATTTT. This encodes CASSEGQGNQPQHF.

This clone has more than one count but fewer than ten. The chain is built from TRBV27 and TRBJ2-3; 10 positions match TRBD1. The CDR3 consists of 14 residues. Trimming removed 7 bases from V and 8 bases from J; junction bases left unmatched: 9. The V gene's germline CDR1 is MNHEY and CDR2 SMNVEV (reference sequence). The DNA of the CDR3 is TGTGCCAGCACTGGACAGGGGGGAACGGGTACGCAGTATTTT. This sequence encodes CASTGQGGTGTQYF.

The gene calls are TRBV19 and TRBJ1-5, with 7 bases fitting TRBD1. The CDR3 covers 18 residues. J gave up 5 bases and V 6 bases, and 19 bases lay outside the gene matches. CDR1 and CDR2 from the germline V gene are LNHDA and SQIVND (reference sequence). CDR3 DNA sequence: TGTGCCAGTAGACGGCTCGGGCAGGGGGTTTTGAAGGATCAGCCCCAGCATTTT. This translates into CASRRLGQGVLKDQPQHF.

This clone occurred a few times. The genes are TRBV4-3 and TRBJ1-2; unclear D gene. Per germline, CDR1 LGHNA and CDR2 YSLEER. With 1 base removed from V and 4 bases from J, the gap between germline ends came to 13 bases. CDR3 length: 15 amino acids. The chain's CDR3 is CASSQGSHSSYGYTF. The DNA of the CDR3 is TGCGCCAGCAGCCAAGGTTCCCACTCCTCCTATGGCTACACCTTC.